Listed below are T cell receptor beta chains from one sample, sequenced in a study of blood T cells in healthy people across ages. Using its own MiXCR run on the 5' RACE reads, TCRdb lists one record per CDR3 protein. Of 850,000 to 1,000,000 distinct CDR3 sequences listed, about 53% were seen once; the top ten hold about a fifth. Sequencing was performed on blood. The receptors were sampled from a woman aged 60 to 75 in good health. Each CDR3 is given with its conserved first and last residue. The D gene is left open where the match is weak. Not all rows give a size; the values are once, few, many and, for expanded clones, a class.

once	TRBV4-1	.	TRBJ2-3	TGCGCCAGCAGCCAAGTGGAGACCCGTTTCACAGATACGCAGTATTTT	CASSQVETRFTDTQYF
few	TRBV2	TRBD2	TRBJ2-5	TGTGCCAGCAGTTACCGGCTAGCGGGAGGAATAGAGACCCAGTACTTC	CASSYRLAGGIETQYF
.	TRBV20-1	TRBD2	TRBJ2-1	TGCAGTGCTACACTAGCGGGAGCCTACAATGAGCAGTTCTTC	CSATLAGAYNEQFF
few	TRBV29-1	.	TRBJ2-5	TGCAGCGTTCAGGGGAGTTGGGAGACCCAGTACTTC	CSVQGSWETQYF
few	TRBV12-3/TRBV12-4	TRBD1	TRBJ1-2	TGTGCCAGCAGTTTGGACAGGTACTATGGCTACACCTTC	CASSLDRYYGYTF
.	TRBV6-2/TRBV6-3	.	TRBJ2-7	TGTGCCAGCAGTTCTTATCAGTACTACGAGCAGTACTTC	CASSSYQYYEQYF
.	TRBV20-1	TRBD1	TRBJ2-7	TGCAGTGCCCCGGGACAGGGTTCGGACGAGCAGTACTTC	CSAPGQGSDEQYF
few	TRBV11-2	TRBD2	TRBJ2-7	TGTGCCAGCAGCCAACACGGACTAGCCTCTCGGGAACATGAGCAGTACTTC	CASSQHGLASREHEQYF
.	TRBV15	TRBD1	TRBJ1-2	TGTGCCACCGGGGAGGGGGCGAGGTATGGCTACACCTTC	CATGEGARYGYTF
.	TRBV29-1	.	TRBJ1-1	TGCAGCGTCCCCTTAGCAGGTCTCCTGGGTGAAGCTTTCTTT	CSVPLAGLLGEAFF
few	TRBV7-3	.	TRBJ2-5	TGTGCCGGCAGCTTGGGTGGACGACAAGAGACCCAGTACTTC	CAGSLGGRQETQYF
.	TRBV20-1	TRBD2	TRBJ2-3	TGCAGTGCTAGAGGGGGGACTAGCGGGAGGGCCGGCACAGATACGCAGTATTTT	CSARGGTSGRAGTDTQYF
.	TRBV3-1	TRBD1	TRBJ1-2	TGTGCCAGCAGCCTTCCGGGACAGTCGGACTATGGCTACACCTTC	CASSLPGQSDYGYTF
many	TRBV7-8	.	TRBJ1-4	TGTGCCAGCAGCCAAACCCGGGGGCTAACGTCTGAAAAACTGTTTTTT	CASSQTRGLTSEKLFF
.	TRBV5-1	.	TRBJ2-6	TGCGCCAGCAGCCCCATAGGTTTGAGGGCCAACGTCCTGACTTTC	CASSPIGLRANVLTF
.	TRBV7-8	.	TRBJ1-6	TGTGCCAGCAGCTTAGTGTCTCCGATCTCCTATAATTCACCCCTCCACTTT	CASSLVSPISYNSPLHF
.	TRBV4-1	.	TRBJ1-1	TGCGCCAGCAGCCAAGATAATGGGCAGGGCAACACTGAAGCTTTCTTT	CASSQDNGQGNTEAFF
once	TRBV20-1	TRBD1	TRBJ2-1	TGCAGTGCTGACAGGGAGTCCAATGAGCAGTTCTTC	CSADRESNEQFF
.	TRBV7-9	TRBD2	TRBJ2-1	TGTGCCAGCAGCTTTAGGCGGGGGTTGAACAATGAGCAGTTCTTC	CASSFRRGLNNEQFF
few	TRBV20-1	.	TRBJ2-7	TGCAGTGCTAGACCTCAATACGAGCAGTACTTC	CSARPQYEQYF
.	TRBV14	TRBD1	TRBJ1-1	TGTGCCAGCAGCCAAGATAACAAGGGGGCCATAATGTGGGGAAACACTGAAGCTTTCTTT	CASSQDNKGAIMWGNTEAFF
.	TRBV5-4	.	TRBJ2-7	TGTGCCAGCAGCTTGATCCAGGGCATCGACGAGCAGTACTTC	CASSLIQGIDEQYF
.	TRBV10-1	.	TRBJ1-4	TGCGCCAGCATAACAGCCTCCCGGGAAAAACTGTTTTTT	CASITASREKLFF
few	TRBV28	TRBD1	TRBJ2-5	TGTGCCAGCAGTTCTGGGGACAGGCAAGAGACCCAGTACTTC	CASSSGDRQETQYF
.	TRBV7-2	.	TRBJ1-6	TGTGCCAGCAGCTTAGACACGGCACTTTCACCCCTCCACTTT	CASSLDTALSPLHF
.	TRBV12-3/TRBV12-4	.	TRBJ2-1	TGTGCCAGCTCCCCCCAGGCGGTAGACAATGAGCAGTTCTTC	CASSPQAVDNEQFF
few	TRBV5-6	TRBD2	TRBJ2-1	TGTGCCAGCACGGGACTAGCGGGTCTCAATGAGCAGTTCTTC	CASTGLAGLNEQFF
.	TRBV18	.	TRBJ1-4	TGTGCCAGCTCACCGGTGGAAGGCAAACTGTTTTTT	CASSPVEGKLFF
.	TRBV3-1	.	TRBJ2-1	TGTGCCAGCAGCCAAGATAGCACCCGTCGGCGGCGAGGGCAGTTCTTC	CASSQDSTRRRRGQFF
few	TRBV5-1	.	TRBJ2-7	TGCGCCAGCGCCAGAGACAAACCCCACTACGAGCAGTACTTC	CASARDKPHYEQYF
.	TRBV2	TRBD1	TRBJ2-7	TGTGCCAGCGGCCTGGACAGGGGGCGCAGCGAGCAGTACTTC	CASGLDRGRSEQYF
few	TRBV6-1	.	TRBJ1-1	TGTGCCAGCAGTGAAGTTTTTGGGGCGGAAGCTTTCTTT	CASSEVFGAEAFF
.	TRBV27	TRBD2	TRBJ2-7	TGTGCCTGCAGTTTATTCCCGACTAGCGGGAGTTTCTACGAGCAGTACTTC	CACSLFPTSGSFYEQYF
.	TRBV2	.	TRBJ2-3	TGTGCCAGCAACTTCCAGCCAGATACGCAGTATTTT	CASNFQPDTQYF
.	TRBV7-9	.	TRBJ2-3	TGTGCCAGCAGCCCGGCGTCTAGCACAGATACGCAGTATTTT	CASSPASSTDTQYF
.	TRBV7-9	TRBD1	TRBJ2-7	TGTGCCAGCAGCCCCCCAAACCACAAACAGGGGGCGAAGTTCTACGAGCAGTACTTC	CASSPPNHKQGAKFYEQYF
.	TRBV4-1	TRBD1	TRBJ2-3	TGCGCCAGCAGCCAGGGACAGGGGCCCCCGGAGGGTACGCAGTATTTT	CASSQGQGPPEGTQYF
.	TRBV28	.	TRBJ1-4	TGTGCCAGCAGTCGGGTCCGGGAAAAACTGTTTTTT	CASSRVREKLFF
.	TRBV3-1	.	TRBJ1-2	TGTGCCAGCAGCCAAGATCGGCAGACGGTCGTTTATGGCTACACCTTC	CASSQDRQTVVYGYTF
few	TRBV7-8	.	TRBJ1-2	TGTGCCAGCAGCTTAGAGGGGACACCTGGCTATGGCTACACCTTC	CASSLEGTPGYGYTF